This T cell receptor (beta chain) derives from a study of blood T cell repertoires in COVID-19. About the research overall: Specimens from acute and convalescent COVID-19 originated in the United States, Italy and Spain. PBMCs, B-cell-depleted T cells, or T cells were the source of the cDNA or gDNA that made up the material.

V lost 1 base and J 0 bases, leaving 5 bases between the germline ends. Germline V gives CDR1 SGHRS, CDR2 YFSETQ. The CDR3 spans 15 residues. Source study methods: How many nucleated cells were present was estimated from reference gene primer amplification. Data came from immunoSEQ multiplex PCR; TCRdb stores just in-frame clones and leaves some out. From that table come the V and J calls and clone size; the DNA was used to work out D and trimming. This sample has approximately 78,000 clones, with roughly 87% found just once. Sequencing input: peripheral blood. The source is a man in his fifties or sixties with acute or convalescent COVID-19. V gene TRBV5-1 combines with J gene TRBJ2-6; D is ambiguous. The CDR3 DNA sequence: TGCGCCAGCAGCTTGCCTTCCTCTGGGGCCAACGTCCTGACTTTC. Protein sequence: CASSLPSSGANVLTF.